This is a list of T cell receptor beta chains from one sample in a study of T cell responses to AZD1222 COVID-19 vaccine. Sequenced by immunoSEQ multiplex PCR; TCRdb stores in-frame clones only, minus some. The table lists 250,000 to 300,000 clones, approximately 94% of them singletons. The specimen comprised peripheral blood, sampled 28 days after the second AZD1222 dose. These receptors came from an adult who received the AZD1222 COVID-19 vaccine. CDR3s include the opening cysteine and the closing phenylalanine or tryptophan. The D gene is left open where the match is weak. The size entry is marked missing in some rows and otherwise reads once, few, many or a size class.

>-|-|TRBJ2-7|TRBV15
TGTGCCACCAGCCTCTGGACAGAAGGGTCCGAGCAGTACTTC
CATSLWTEGSEQYF
>-|-|TRBJ1-5|TRBV5-4
TGTGCCAGCAGCTCAACCCAGGGAAGGGCGGCGGGGCCCCAGCATTTT
CASSSTQGRAAGPQHF
>-|-|TRBJ2-3|TRBV11-3
TGTGCCAGCAGCCTAATGGGGGGAGATACGCAGTATTTT
CASSLMGGDTQYF
>-|once|TRBJ2-3|TRBV9
TGTGCCAGCAGCGTAGGGGTCAACGTCGGAGATACGCAGTATTTT
CASSVGVNVGDTQYF
>TRBD2|-|TRBJ2-3|TRBV10-3
TGTGCCATCAGTGCCCCCGAGGGAGGGGTGGGCACAGATACGCAGTATTTT
CAISAPEGGVGTDTQYF
>TRBD1|-|TRBJ2-7|TRBV7-8
TGTGCCAGCAGCTTAAGACAGGGCGGCTACGAGCAGTACTTC
CASSLRQGGYEQYF
>-|-|TRBJ2-1|TRBV5-5
TGTGCCAGCAGCTTAATCGCGGAGCCAACCTACAATGAGCAGTTCTTC
CASSLIAEPTYNEQFF
>-|-|TRBJ1-1|TRBV27
TGTGCCAGCAGTTTATCGAGTACTAGCGGCGAAGCTTTCTTT
CASSLSSTSGEAFF
>-|-|TRBJ1-6|TRBV3-1/TRBV3-2
TGTGCCAGCAGCCAAGAGTTTGGCCGGACTTCACCCCTCCACTTT
CASSQEFGRTSPLHF
>-|-|TRBJ1-2|TRBV6-5
TGTGCCAGCAGTTACGGGGGGAGGGCCTATGGCTACACCTTC
CASSYGGRAYGYTF
>TRBD1|-|TRBJ2-1|TRBV9
TGTGCCAGCAGCCCTCGGGCAGGGGGCGTTGAGCAGTTCTTC
CASSPRAGGVEQFF
>-|-|TRBJ2-7|TRBV29-1
TGCAGCGTTGGAGGTCCCTACGAGCAGTACTTC
CSVGGPYEQYF
>TRBD1|-|TRBJ1-4|TRBV7-9
TGTGCCAGCAGCTTCGGGACAGGGAATGAAAAACTGTTTTTT
CASSFGTGNEKLFF
>-|-|TRBJ2-1|TRBV5-1
TGCGCCAGCAGCGCTCGAGCGGACTTCTCCTACAATGAGCAGTTCTTC
CASSARADFSYNEQFF
>TRBD2|-|TRBJ2-5|TRBV5-5
TGTGCCAGCAGAAGACTAGCGGGGGGGCAGGAGACCCAGTACTTC
CASRRLAGGQETQYF
>-|once|TRBJ1-2|TRBV29-1
TGCAGCGTTGAAGGCACCAACCATGGCTACACCTTC
CSVEGTNHGYTF
>-|-|TRBJ1-3|TRBV15
TGTGCCACCAGCAGAGATCCCCTGTTACCGTCTGGAAACACCATATATTTT
CATSRDPLLPSGNTIYF
>TRBD2|-|TRBJ2-5|TRBV2
TGTGCCACCACAAGGGAAACTAGCGGGATGGAGACCCAGTACTTC
CATTRETSGMETQYF
>-|-|TRBJ2-7|TRBV6-5
TGTGCCAGCAGTTACGTCGGCTACGAGCAGTACTTC
CASSYVGYEQYF
>-|-|TRBJ2-7|TRBV18
TGTGCCAGCTCACCACGGGCCTGGGGCCACTACGAGCAGTACTTC
CASSPRAWGHYEQYF
>-|-|TRBJ2-2|TRBV19
TGTGCCAGTAGTACTGGGCTCTTCGACACCGGGGAGCTGTTTTTT
CASSTGLFDTGELFF
>-|-|TRBJ2-7|TRBV7-3
TGTGCCAGCAGCAAGGGGCATTTGGGCGAGCAGTACTTC
CASSKGHLGEQYF
>TRBD1|-|TRBJ1-3|TRBV4-2
TGTGCCAGCAGCCGATCCGGGACAGAGAGAAACACCATATATTTT
CASSRSGTERNTIYF
>TRBD2|-|TRBJ2-7|TRBV5-4
TGTGCCAGCAGCTTGGACCCTAGCGGGAGCGACGAGCAGTACTTC
CASSLDPSGSDEQYF
>-|-|TRBJ1-1|TRBV5-1
TGCGCCAGCAGCAGACAGCTCGAGAACACTGAAGCTTTCTTT
CASSRQLENTEAFF
>-|-|TRBJ1-2|TRBV6-6
TGTGCCAGCAGTTACTCTGAGGGTTTCTATGGCTACACCTTC
CASSYSEGFYGYTF
>TRBD1|-|TRBJ1-5|TRBV5-5
TGTGCCACCAGGGACAGGGTAAATCAGCCCCAGCATTTT
CATRDRVNQPQHF
>-|-|TRBJ2-3|TRBV19
TGTGCCAGTAGTATAGGAGAAGTAGCCGAAGCTTCTAGCACAGATACGCAGTATTTT
CASSIGEVAEASSTDTQYF
>-|-|TRBJ2-7|TRBV15
TGTGCCACCAGCAGAGATCACGACACCGCGGACGAGCAGTACTTC
CATSRDHDTADEQYF
>TRBD2|once|TRBJ2-3|TRBV9
TGTGCCAGCAGCGTAGGGGTAGCGGGAGAATTGGATACGCAGTATTTT
CASSVGVAGELDTQYF
>TRBD1|once|TRBJ1-2|TRBV28
TGTGCCAGCAGCCCCACAGGGGGGGAGAATGGCTACACCTTC
CASSPTGGENGYTF
>-|once|TRBJ2-1|TRBV5-5
TGTGCCAGCAGCTTCGAGGGGTACAATGAGCAGTTCTTC
CASSFEGYNEQFF
>TRBD1|-|TRBJ1-5|TRBV19
TGTGCCAGTACTTATACCGACAGGGGGAGCAATCAGCCCCAGCATTTT
CASTYTDRGSNQPQHF